Each of the 19 T cell receptor beta chains below was sequenced from the same sample in a study of metastatic and nonmetastatic thyroid tumors (dated by TCRdb to the early 2020s). No patient had received any treatment before thyroid surgery. Libraries were made using PCR. The sequencer listed for this sample is Illumina HiSeq 4000. Through fastp at Q25 and MiXCR, TCRdb rebuilt clones from the public reads, retaining in-frame beta chains. This sample has about 31,000 clones in its table, and roughly a fifth of those were observed once. 20% to 25% of the sample is taken by the ten largest. The sequenced material came from blood. The receptors come from a female donor with papillary thyroid cancer or a benign thyroid nodule (not recorded which). Some clones in this sample may be carry-over from other donors' samples.

There are many counts of this clone. V gene TRBV6-1 combines with J gene TRBJ2-3; 7 bases are shared with TRBD2. From germline, CDR1 is MNHNS and CDR2 SASEGT. V lost 6 bases, J lost 4 bases, and 4 bases stayed unmatched. The CDR3 is 13 amino acids. This CDR3 reads CASSGGTSDTQYF. In DNA, the CDR3 is TGTGCCAGCAGCGGGGGGACTTCAGATACGCAGTATTTT.

The chain joins TRBV28 to TRBJ1-2; a weak D match, TRBD1 (5 bases). Per germline, CDR1 MDHEN and CDR2 SYDVKM. The germline V and J ends were trimmed by 8 bases and 2 bases, with 15 bases remaining between them. This CDR3 has 14 residues. CDR3 in amino acids: CASGSLRQNYGYTF. The CDR3 nucleotides read TGTGCCAGCGGATCTTTGAGACAGAACTATGGCTACACCTTC.

This clone was found many times. The gene calls are TRBV27 and TRBJ2-3; D is possibly TRBD1 (7 bases). Looked up from germline, CDR1 is MNHEY and CDR2 is SMNVEV (reference sequence). Trimming cost V 4 bases and J 5 bases, with 13 bases left between them. The CDR3 consists of 14 residues. CDR3 nucleotide sequence: TGTGCCAGCAGTTCAGGGGGGCCGGGAGATACGCAGTATTTT. Encoded protein: CASSSGGPGDTQYF.

This clone was seen a few times. The V and J genes are TRBV2 and TRBJ1-2; 10 nucleotides match TRBD1. The length of the CDR3 is 15 residues. The germline V gene has CDR1 SNHLY and CDR2 FYNNEI. After removal of 5 bases from V and 6 bases from J, the junction contained 9 bases not matched to a gene. Here the CDR3 reads CASSQRDRGRDGYTF. In DNA form, the CDR3 reads TGTGCCAGCAGTCAAAGGGACAGGGGCCGAGATGGCTACACCTTC.

This clone was seen many times. The chain is built from TRBV27 and TRBJ1-4; 7 bases align to TRBD1. Germline loops: CDR1 MNHEY, CDR2 SMNVEV (reference sequence). The J segment lost 8 bases and the V segment lost 5 bases, leaving 11 bases of the junction unmatched. This CDR3 spans 15 amino acids. In nucleotides, the CDR3 is TGTGCCAGCAGTCCCGACAGGGTTTTGTGGGAAAAACTGTTTTTT. Residues: CASSPDRVLWEKLFF.

The chain employs TRBV4-1 and TRBJ2-1, with 9 bases fitting TRBD2. CDR3 length: 15 residues. In germline, CDR1 is MGHRA, CDR2 YSYEKL. V dropped 4 bases and J dropped 12; count of bases not matched to a gene: 13. The CDR3 sequence: CASSPRDSGGDRQFF. CDR3 coding DNA: TGCGCCAGCAGCCCTAGAGATAGCGGGGGCGATCGGCAGTTCTTC.

The chain combines TRBV12-3 or TRBV12-4 with TRBJ2-7, with unresolved D. V was pared by 3 bases and J by 4 bases, with 7 bases between. This CDR3 contains 12 residues. This CDR3 reads CASSLARYEQYF. The CDR3 DNA is TGTGCCAGCAGTTTGGCTAGGTACGAGCAGTACTTC.

CDR3 coding DNA: TGTGCCTGGAGTGTACGCCGGGACAGCAACAATGAGCAGTTCTTC. This sequence encodes CAWSVRRDSNNEQFF. V and J are TRBV30 and TRBJ2-1, with 7 nucleotides matching TRBD1. CDR3 length: 15 residues. Germline lookup yields CDR1 GTSNPN and CDR2 SVGIG (reference sequence). Trimming at V came to 0 bases and at J to 5 bases, leaving 7 bases not matched to a gene.

This clone has at least ten counts. The V and J genes are TRBV12-3 or TRBV12-4 and TRBJ1-4; D uncertain. Trimming left V 6 bases short and J 12 bases short, with 14 bases between. The CDR3 consists of 12 residues. In DNA, the CDR3 is TGTGCCAGCAGCCCGCTATCTCGCGAACTGTTTTTT. Translated, it gives CASSPLSRELFF.

This clone turned up a few times. J is TRBJ2-7 and V is TRBV19; D not resolved. Germline V gives CDR1 LNHDA, CDR2 SQIVND (reference sequence). The CDR3 consists of 13 residues. Trimming removed 5 bases at V and 3 bases at J, with 11 bases between. The CDR3 sequence is CASSWVSGYEQYF. The CDR3 bases are TGTGCCAGTAGTTGGGTCTCGGGCTACGAGCAGTACTTC.

This clone has ten or more counts. V usage is TRBV20-1 and J usage is TRBJ2-1; no reliable D call. Trimming took 7 bases from V and 8 from J, leaving 12 bases between them. The CDR3 covers 11 residues. Germline V CDR1 and CDR2: DFQATT, SNEGSKA (reference sequence). CDR3 sequence reads: CSVGLRHEQFF. The CDR3 bases are TGCAGTGTTGGGCTCCGGCATGAGCAGTTCTTC.

This clone came up many times. This CDR3 is CASRQGFGEKLFF. The CDR3 DNA follows: TGTGCCAGCAGACAGGGTTTCGGTGAAAAACTGTTTTTT. The V gene is TRBV19, the J gene TRBJ1-4, with 7 bases aligning to TRBD1. The CDR3 has 13 residues. V was clipped by 9 bases and J by 7 bases; unmatched bases: 8. CDR1 is LNHDA, CDR2 SQIVND, per germline (reference sequence).

This clone was counted many times. The gene calls are TRBV7-3 and TRBJ1-1, with a possible D match to TRBD1 (5 bases). The V end was cut by 1 base, the J end by 6 bases, with 15 bases between. Per the germline V gene, CDR1 is SGHTA and CDR2 is FQGTGA. CDR3 length equals 15 residues. The CDR3 loop is CASSLNVGPGAEAFF. CDR3 nucleotides: TGTGCCAGCAGCTTAAATGTGGGGCCGGGGGCTGAAGCTTTCTTT.

This clone was picked up a small number of times. DNA for the CDR3: TGTGCCACCAGCAGAGATGGGGGTGGATACGAGCAGTACTTC. Translating gives CATSRDGGGYEQYF. The V and J genes are TRBV15 and TRBJ2-7; perhaps D is TRBD1 or TRBD2 (5 bases each). Germline V gene data show CDR1 as LNHNV and CDR2 as YYDKDF (reference sequence). V lost 0 bases and J lost 4, with 10 bases in between. The CDR3 has 14 amino acids.

This clone is classed as medium-sized. V is TRBV6-2 or TRBV6-3 and J is TRBJ2-1; TRBD2 agrees at 8 bases. The V segment lost 6 bases and the J segment 7 bases; nucleotides outside the gene matches: 8. Germline CDR1 reads MNHEY; CDR2 reads SVGEGT. CDR3 size: 14 residues. As DNA, the CDR3 is TGTGCCAGCAGCACCCCCGGGGGGGGAAATGAGCAGTTCTTC. This encodes CASSTPGGGNEQFF.

This rearrangement joins TRBV11-2 to TRBJ2-1, with 8 bases aligning to TRBD2. CDR1 SGHAT and CDR2 FQNNGV come from the germline V gene. V lost 0 bases and J lost 9; bases outside the gene matches: 13. The CDR3 spans 17 residues. In DNA, the CDR3 is TGTGCCAGCAGCTTAGACGCGGCGGCGGGAGGTTTGAGTGAGCAGTTCTTC. Its protein product is CASSLDAAAGGLSEQFF.

This clone has at least ten counts. The rearrangement joins TRBV12-3 or TRBV12-4 to TRBJ2-3; 11 positions agree with TRBD2. This CDR3 spans 15 amino acids. V shed 6 bases and J 2 bases; nucleotides not matched to a gene: 4. The CDR3 sequence: CASSRSGGATDTQYF. The CDR3 DNA reads TGTGCCAGCAGCCGTAGCGGGGGGGCCACAGATACGCAGTATTTT.

V is TRBV6-1 and J is TRBJ2-1; no definite D call. Germline V lookup: CDR1 MNHNS, CDR2 SASEGT. The V and J ends lost 5 bases and 4 bases respectively, with 15 bases between them. The CDR3 has 15 amino acids. The CDR3 is CASSSSPPNYNEQFF. The CDR3 DNA is TGTGCCAGCAGTTCGAGTCCGCCTAATTACAATGAGCAGTTCTTC.

Turning to this clone: The same CDR3 can be traced to other DNA sequences in this sample. The gene calls are TRBV3-1 and TRBJ1-1; D possibly corresponds to TRBD1 (5 bases). Trimming removed 3 bases from V and 8 bases from J, with 13 bases in between. The CDR3 contains 13 residues. The germline gives CDR1 LGHDT, CDR2 YNNKEL (reference sequence). The CDR3 region is CASSQGGGTEAFF. The CDR3 DNA is TGTGCCAGCAGCCAGGGGGGAGGGACCGAAGCTTTCTTT. The entire variable domain, with the rest obtained from reference TRBV3-1 and TRBJ1-1, is as follows: DTAVSQTPKYLVTQMGNDKSIKCEQNLGHDTMYWYKQDSKKFLKIMFSYNNKELIINETVPNRFSPKSPDKAHLNLHINSLELGDSAVYFCASSQGGGTEAFFGQGTRLTVV.